Below, 31 T cell receptor beta chains from the same sample are listed, as sequenced in a study of blood T cell repertoires in COVID-19. Measured with immunoSEQ multiplex PCR; TCRdb has only the in-frame clones, and not every one. The data hold a few hundred thousand clones, with under 90% observed a single time. Sequenced material: peripheral blood. These receptors were taken from a woman of 80 years or more with acute or convalescent COVID-19.

The rearrangement links TRBV6-5 to TRBJ1-2, with D unresolved. The germline gives CDR1 MNHEY, CDR2 SVGAGI. The length of the CDR3 is 13 residues. Trimming removed 7 bases from V and 4 bases from J, with 13 bases in between. In DNA form, the CDR3 reads TGTGCCAGCACCAAACGGGGTTTCTATGGCTACACCTTC. Translation gives CASTKRGFYGYTF.

The V call is TRBV6-2 or TRBV6-3, the J call TRBJ2-5; D remains ambiguous. Germline CDR1 MNHEY, CDR2 SVGEGT. V dropped 3 bases and J dropped 1 base, with 9 bases sitting between them. This CDR3 is built from 14 residues. The CDR3 loop reads CASSYLLIQETQYF. Written as DNA, the CDR3 is TGTGCCAGCAGTTATTTACTGATCCAAGAGACCCAGTACTTC.

A few counts support this clone. The chain recombines TRBV10-2 with TRBJ2-1, with TRBD2 identical over 12 bases. CDR3 length: 14 residues. Looked up from germline, CDR1 is WSHSY and CDR2 is SAAADI. V gave up 7 bases and J gave up 8 bases; unmatched junction bases: 6. The CDR3 sequence: CASTPSGGAYEQFF. The CDR3 DNA sequence: TGCGCCAGCACCCCTAGCGGGGGGGCCTATGAGCAGTTCTTC.

The chain uses TRBV9 and TRBJ2-3; D gene unclear. Germline V gene lookup returns CDR1 SGDLS and CDR2 YYNGEE. V was clipped by 3 bases and J by 2 bases, with 13 bases between them. The CDR3 sequence is 15 residues long. The CDR3 loop is CASSALNLPTDTQYF. In DNA, the CDR3 is TGTGCCAGCAGCGCCTTGAACTTGCCCACAGATACGCAGTATTTT.

The chain links TRBV29-1 to TRBJ2-5, with D tentatively TRBD1 (6 bases). Deletions cut 2 bases from V and 1 base from J, with 8 bases between. CDR1 is SQVTM, CDR2 ANQGSEA, per germline. This CDR3 is built from 13 residues. The DNA of the CDR3 is TGCAGCGTTGAACAAGGGGGCCAAGAGACCCAGTACTTC. Its translation is CSVEQGGQETQYF.

This chain links TRBV10-1 with TRBJ1-4; D ambiguous. V was pared by 2 bases and J by 8 bases, with 15 bases between. CDR1 is WNHNN and CDR2 is SYGVQD in the germline V gene (reference sequence). The length of the CDR3 is 15 residues. The CDR3 sequence is CASSEDIEGIEKLFF. The CDR3 DNA is TGCGCCAGCAGTGAGGATATCGAGGGAATCGAAAAACTGTTTTTT.

The chain joins TRBV28 to TRBJ2-2, with D perhaps TRBD2 (7 bases). The V and J ends lost 10 bases and 6 bases respectively, with 15 bases between them. The CDR3 has 13 residues. Germline assignment: CDR1 MDHEN and CDR2 SYDVKM. The CDR3 loop reads CATDGGPAGELFF. CDR3 in DNA: TGTGCCACTGACGGGGGGCCGGCCGGGGAGCTGTTTTTT.

This sequence joins TRBV5-4 and TRBJ2-1; the D gene is possibly TRBD2 (7 bases). CDR3 length: 16 residues. Germline values: CDR1 SGHNT, CDR2 YYREEE (reference sequence). V dropped 4 bases and J dropped 9 bases, with 23 bases sitting between them. CDR3 sequence reads: CASSPGAGALSGEQFF. In DNA, the CDR3 is TGTGCCAGCAGCCCGGGGGCGGGGGCCCTGTCGGGTGAGCAGTTCTTC.

The chain recombines TRBV4-1 with TRBJ1-1; D remains ambiguous. The CDR3 runs to 13 residues. The V end was cut by 5 bases, the J end by 1 base, with 8 bases between. From germline, CDR1 is MGHRA and CDR2 YSYEKL. The CDR3 loop is CASSTVQNTEAFF. The CDR3 DNA reads TGCGCCAGCAGCACGGTTCAGAACACTGAAGCTTTCTTT.

This chain links TRBV7-8 with TRBJ2-2; tentatively, D is TRBD1 (6 bases). Trimming took off 5 bases at V and 1 base at J, with 14 bases between the two ends. Per the germline V gene, CDR1 is SGHVS and CDR2 is FQNEAQ. The CDR3 length is 16 residues. CDR3 residues: CASSLHRALNTGELFF. CDR3 DNA: TGTGCCAGCAGCCTTCACAGGGCCCTGAACACCGGGGAGCTGTTTTTT.

The rearrangement joins TRBV25-1 to TRBJ1-2, with D possibly being TRBD1 (6 bases). CDR3 length: 15 amino acids. Germline values: CDR1 MGHDK, CDR2 SYGVNS. V dropped 1 base and J dropped 8 bases, with 17 bases sitting between them. CDR3 amino acids: CASSESVWTEGGYTF. The CDR3 coding sequence is TGTGCCAGCAGTGAATCGGTATGGACAGAAGGCGGCTACACCTTC.

The genes are TRBV19 and TRBJ1-2; D gene ambiguous. Deletions cut 3 bases from V and 3 bases from J, with 17 bases between. Per germline, CDR1 LNHDA and CDR2 SQIVND (reference sequence). The CDR3 totals 16 residues. In nucleotides, the CDR3 is TGTGCCAGTAGTATCGTAAGATTGTCCGGGGACTATGGCTACACCTTC. It codes for CASSIVRLSGDYGYTF. Combining the CDR3 with reference TRBV19 and TRBJ1-2 gives the whole variable domain DGGITQSPKYLFRKEGQNVTLSCEQNLNHDAMYWYRQDPGQGLRLIYYSQIVNDFQKGDIAEGYSVSREKKESFPLTVTSAQKNPTAFYLCASSIVRLSGDYGYTFGSGTRLTVV.

V usage is TRBV3-1 (or the pseudogene TRBV3-2) and J usage is TRBJ2-7, with TRBD1 as a possible D gene (5 bases). From germline, CDR1 is LGHDT and CDR2 YNNKEL (reference sequence). Deletions cut 3 bases from V and 7 bases from J, with 7 bases between. This CDR3 has 11 residues. CDR3: CASSHSGEQYF. CDR3 nucleotides: TGTGCCAGCAGCCATTCAGGGGAGCAGTACTTC.

V usage is TRBV7-2 and J usage is TRBJ2-5; a possible D gene is TRBD1 (6 bases). The germline V gene encodes CDR1 SGHTA and CDR2 FQGNSA. Trimming stripped 3 bases from V and 3 bases from J, with 14 bases between. The CDR3 is made up of 15 amino acids. This CDR3 is CASSFDSRGEETQYF. The CDR3 DNA sequence: TGTGCCAGCAGCTTCGATAGCAGGGGAGAAGAGACCCAGTACTTC.

This chain joins TRBV6-5 and TRBJ1-1; D is undetermined. V was cut by 0 bases and J by 3 bases, with 11 bases left in between. The CDR3 is made up of 15 amino acids. CDR1 MNHEY and CDR2 SVGAGI come from the germline V gene. The CDR3: CASSYSTEPYTEAFF. DNA for the CDR3: TGTGCCAGCAGTTACTCGACGGAGCCATACACTGAAGCTTTCTTT.

V is TRBV9 and J is TRBJ1-6, with a possible D match to TRBD1 (6 bases). The length of the CDR3 is 14 residues. The V end was cut by 4 bases, the J end by 7 bases, with 12 bases between. Looked up from germline, CDR1 is SGDLS and CDR2 is YYNGEE. The CDR3 protein is CASSPGGGNSPLHF. The CDR3 DNA reads as TGTGCCAGCAGCCCGGGGGGGGGCAATTCACCCCTCCACTTT. The full variable domain, in which reference TRBV9 and TRBJ1-6 provide the parts outside the CDR3, is DSGVTQTPKHLITATGQRVTLRCSPRSGDLSVYWYQQSLDQGLQFLIQYYNGEERAKGNILERFSAQQFPDLHSELNLSSLELGDSALYFCASSPGGGNSPLHFGNGTRLTVT.

V usage is TRBV5-5 and J usage is TRBJ1-4; 8 positions match TRBD1. This CDR3 contains 16 residues. V shed 3 bases, J shed 3 bases, and the junction held 7 bases outside the gene matches. Germline-derived CDR1 and CDR2 are SGHKS and YYEKEE (reference sequence). The CDR3 DNA sequence: TGTGCCAGCAGCTCAACAGGGGGGTTAGCTAATGAAAAACTGTTTTTT. Its translation is CASSSTGGLANEKLFF.

As DNA, the CDR3 is TGCGCCAGCAGCCCGAGGGCGGGACAGGATAATTCACCCCTCCACTTT. This sequence encodes CASSPRAGQDNSPLHF. V gene TRBV4-1 combines with J gene TRBJ1-6, with 8 bases matching TRBD1. This CDR3 spans 16 amino acids. Looked up from germline, CDR1 is MGHRA and CDR2 is YSYEKL. The ends lost 4 bases at V and 5 bases at J; junction bases unmatched: 7.

V is TRBV11-2 and J is TRBJ2-1; 16 positions match TRBD2. J gave up 9 bases and V 5 bases, and 7 bases lay outside the gene matches. CDR1 is SGHAT, CDR2 FQNNGV, per germline. The CDR3 runs 16 residues. CDR3 in amino acids: CASSPGTSGGASEQFF. CDR3 nucleotides: TGTGCCAGCAGCCCCGGGACTAGCGGGGGGGCCAGTGAGCAGTTCTTC.

The chain recombines TRBV9 with TRBJ1-3, with D perhaps matching TRBD1 (5 bases). From germline, CDR1 is SGDLS and CDR2 YYNGEE. This CDR3 region has 15 residues. Trimming pared 4 bases from V and 2 bases from J, leaving 13 bases between. CDR3 residues: CASSPPGRAGNTIYF. As DNA, the CDR3 is TGTGCCAGCAGCCCCCCAGGCAGGGCTGGAAACACCATATATTTT.

V and J are TRBV28 and TRBJ1-1; D is undetermined. The V and J ends lost 8 bases and 1 base respectively, with 14 bases between them. This CDR3 region has 14 residues. Per germline, CDR1 MDHEN and CDR2 SYDVKM. The CDR3 nucleotides are TGTGCCAGCCTCTCGAAGGCGGGGAACACTGAAGCTTTCTTT. Its protein product is CASLSKAGNTEAFF.

This chain connects TRBV3-1 (or the pseudogene TRBV3-2) to TRBJ1-1; 7 bases are shared with TRBD1. From germline, CDR1 is LGHDT and CDR2 YNNKEL (reference sequence). V lost 10 bases and J lost 11; bases outside the gene matches: 10. The CDR3 sequence is 11 residues long. The CDR3 loop reads CATSSQDRAFF. In DNA form, the CDR3 reads TGTGCCACCTCAAGTCAGGACAGGGCTTTCTTT.

The chain combines TRBV6-6 with TRBJ1-4; D is perhaps TRBD1 (6 bases). V shed 0 bases and J shed 8 bases, with 10 bases lying between them. The germline V gene has CDR1 MNHNY and CDR2 SVGAGI (reference sequence). The CDR3 is made up of 14 amino acids. CDR3 protein: CASSYSQGREKLFF. CDR3 DNA sequence: TGTGCCAGCAGTTACTCACAGGGAAGGGAAAAACTGTTTTTT.

V usage is TRBV6-5 and J usage is TRBJ1-5; 7 positions agree with TRBD1. Germline assignment: CDR1 MNHEY and CDR2 SVGAGI. The V gene end was trimmed by 6 bases and the J gene end by 2 bases; junction bases not matched to a gene: 7. This CDR3 spans 15 amino acids. As DNA, the CDR3 is TGTGCCAGCAGGTCGGACAGGAGCGGCAATCAGCCCCAGCATTTT. Its protein is CASRSDRSGNQPQHF.

This chain joins TRBV6-5 and TRBJ2-1; 12 bases line up with TRBD2. This CDR3 comprises 16 residues. V was pared by 4 bases and J by 6 bases, with 7 bases of the junction left unmatched. CDR1 MNHEY and CDR2 SVGAGI come from the germline V gene. The CDR3 DNA is TGTGCCAGCAGTTTCTCCACTAGCGGGGGGATCAATGAGCAGTTCTTC. It translates to CASSFSTSGGINEQFF.

The V and J genes are TRBV19 and TRBJ2-5, with D maybe TRBD1 (7 bases). The CDR3 covers 17 residues. The germline V and J ends were trimmed by 5 bases and 0 bases, with 19 bases remaining between them. The germline V gene has CDR1 LNHDA and CDR2 SQIVND (reference sequence). This CDR3 reads CASSPFIRGANQETQYF. The CDR3 DNA reads as TGTGCCAGTAGTCCCTTCATCAGGGGGGCGAACCAAGAGACCCAGTACTTC.

The sample holds a few counts of this clone. The chain joins TRBV7-3 to TRBJ2-2; D not resolved. The CDR3 extends over 16 amino acids. With 1 base removed from V and 1 base from J, the gap between germline ends came to 10 bases. Germline V gene sequence: CDR1 SGHTA, CDR2 FQGTGA. CDR3: CASSLNGGMNTGELFF. CDR3 DNA: TGTGCCAGCAGCTTAAACGGCGGAATGAACACCGGGGAGCTGTTTTTT.

The chain joins TRBV2 to TRBJ2-3, with no clear D. The CDR3 sequence is 14 residues long. Germline V gene lookup returns CDR1 SNHLY and CDR2 FYNNEI. Trimming left V 7 bases short and J 2 bases short, with 13 bases between. In DNA, the CDR3 is TGTGCCAGCAATCGACATCCTTCCACAGATACGCAGTATTTT. Translating gives CASNRHPSTDTQYF.

The chain employs TRBV7-9 and TRBJ1-6; TRBD1 aligns across 8 bases. The germline V gene has CDR1 SEHNR and CDR2 FQNEAQ (reference sequence). Unmatched junction bases numbered 20, after V lost 5 bases and J lost 8 bases. The CDR3 spans 19 residues. The CDR3 loop is CASSLRPPGGLMIDSPLHF. CDR3 sequence (DNA): TGTGCCAGCAGCCTAAGGCCTCCAGGGGGCTTAATGATCGATTCACCCCTCCACTTT. Full variable domain (outside the CDR3, taken from reference TRBV7-9 and TRBJ1-6): DTGVSQNPRHKITKRGQNVTFRCDPISEHNRLYWYRQTLGQGPEFLTYFQNEAQLEKSRLLSDRFSAERPKGSFSTLEIQRTEQGDSAMYLCASSLRPPGGLMIDSPLHFGNGTRLTVT.

The chain carries TRBV9 and TRBJ2-7; 7 nucleotides agree with TRBD1. This CDR3 is 17 amino acids long. The J segment lost 6 bases and the V segment lost 0 bases, leaving 15 bases of the junction unmatched. Germline CDR1 reads SGDLS; CDR2 reads YYNGEE. CDR3 loop: CASSVGTTGTVGSEQYF. The CDR3 bases are TGTGCCAGCAGCGTAGGGACCACCGGGACAGTGGGGTCCGAGCAGTACTTC.

This clone has a single count. The chain combines TRBV7-2 with TRBJ2-5; TRBD1 matches 8 bases. CDR1 and CDR2 from the germline V gene are SGHTA and FQGNSA. J lost 3 bases, V lost 1 base, and 4 bases had no gene match. This CDR3 is 15 amino acids long. The CDR3 sequence: CASSLGGTGEETQYF. As DNA, the CDR3 is TGTGCCAGCAGCTTAGGGGGGACAGGTGAAGAGACCCAGTACTTC.